This T cell receptor (beta chain) was captured by sequencing in a study of shared clonotypes between healthy human individuals. Profiled with immunoSEQ multiplex PCR; TCRdb holds only in-frame clones, not every one. Found here are some 2,500,000 clones, 92% of them singletons; the top ten hold approximately 0.41%. With 5 bases clipped from V and 7 bases from J, the junction kept 11 bases outside the gene matches. The CDR3 spans 15 residues. The germline V gene has CDR1 SEHNR and CDR2 FQNEAQ (reference sequence). With respect to this clone: Antigen specificity is unknown.

Study results and limitations: It was observed that approximately 5% of naive CD4 clonotypes were shared across a handful of donors.

The receptor was derived from a man younger than 35 in good health. Some clones in this sample may be carry-over from other donors' samples. The sequenced sample consisted of naive CD4+ T cells from PBMCs. Documented subset: CD45RA+ positively selected. V is TRBV7-9 and J is TRBJ2-7, with TRBD1 matching over 10 bases. The CDR3 region is CASSQDRGPLGEQYF. The CDR3 DNA reads TGTGCCAGCAGCCAAGACAGGGGGCCTTTAGGAGAGCAGTACTTC.